This passage covers 12 T cell receptor beta chains from one sample sequenced in a study of post-analysis software for immune sequencing data. Study outcomes and limitations: Patients used about five TRBV segments, including TRBV5-6, TRBV5-1 and TRBV20-1, more often than controls.

The TCR beta cDNA libraries carried unique molecular identifiers. TCRdb reprocessed the PCR reads with MiXCR, giving one entry per CDR3 protein. Counted here are around 710,000 distinct CDR3 sequences, about half occurring once; the ten biggest clones make up 4.9%. Their antigens are not known. The sample consisted of blood. These receptors were taken from a girl aged 10-17 years with multiple sclerosis.

J is TRBJ1-1 and V is TRBV10-3; D gene unclear. Trimming took 0 bases from V and 6 from J, leaving 8 bases between them. The CDR3 loop spans 13 amino acids. Germline CDR1 is ENHRY and CDR2 is SYGVKD. The CDR3 spells CAISESPPPEAFF. Here the CDR3 DNA reads TGTGCCATCAGTGAGTCCCCCCCGCCTGAAGCTTTCTTT.

This clonotype was picked up a small number of times. The CDR3 sequence: CSVGIASGRTVDRLYEQYF. CDR3 in DNA: TGCAGCGTTGGTATCGCGAGCGGGAGGACCGTGGACCGTCTCTACGAGCAGTACTTC. This rearrangement joins TRBV29-1 to TRBJ2-7; 9 bases are a match to TRBD2. In germline, CDR1 is SQVTM, CDR2 ANQGSEA. The J segment lost 3 bases and the V segment lost 4 bases, leaving 22 bases of the junction unmatched. The CDR3 covers 19 residues.

This chain joins TRBV7-8 and TRBJ2-4, with D tentatively TRBD1 (7 bases). Germline V lookup: CDR1 SGHVS, CDR2 FQNEAQ. The ends were cut back, 5 bases at V and 13 bases at J, with 24 bases in the middle. CDR3 length: 15 residues. CDR3 bases: TGTGCCAGCAGCGAAGAGCGGGCAGGGGGTTATGAGCAGTACTTC. Its protein product is CASSEERAGGYEQYF. The complete variable domain, with remaining parts taken from reference TRBV7-8 and TRBJ2-4, reads GAGVSQSPRYKVAKRGQDVALRCDPISGHVSLFWYQQALGQGPEFLTYFQNEAQLDKSGLPSDRFFAERPEGSVSTLKIQRTQQEDSAVYLCASSEERAGGYEQYFGAGTRLSVL.

This clonotype was recorded many times. The CDR3 loop is CASSLRGSNTEAFF. The CDR3 nucleotides are TGTGCCAGCAGTTTAAGGGGTTCGAACACTGAAGCTTTCTTT. The genes are TRBV27 and TRBJ1-1, with TRBD1 as a possible D gene (5 bases). Germline V gene lookup returns CDR1 MNHEY and CDR2 SMNVEV (reference sequence). This CDR3 has 14 amino acids. V lost 2 bases, J lost 1 base, and 8 bases lay in between.

This clonotype occurred a few times. This chain links TRBV10-3 with TRBJ2-3; 7 bases are a match to TRBD2. V was clipped by 10 bases and J by 0 bases; unmatched bases: 7. CDR1 is ENHRY, CDR2 SYGVKD, per germline. This CDR3 has 14 residues. The CDR3 spells CATSYGRSTDTQYF. As DNA, the CDR3 is TGTGCCACCTCCTACGGGAGGAGCACAGATACGCAGTATTTT.

This chain uses TRBV25-1 with TRBJ1-2; possible D gene TRBD1, 5 bases. Trimming removed 1 base at V and 4 bases at J, with 13 bases between. The CDR3 runs to 15 residues. CDR1 is MGHDK and CDR2 is SYGVNS in the germline V gene. The CDR3 DNA is TGTGCCAGCAGTGAATTGTTGGCAGGGAGCTATGGCTACACCTTC. It codes for CASSELLAGSYGYTF.

This chain links TRBV7-3 with TRBJ2-1; perhaps TRBD2 as D (6 bases). V lost 5 bases and J lost 10, with 15 bases in between. The V gene's germline CDR1 is SGHTA and CDR2 FQGTGA. This CDR3 is built from 13 residues. In DNA, the CDR3 is TGTGCCAGCAGCCCCACGGGACTCAAAGAGCAGTTCTTC. It is translated as CASSPTGLKEQFF.

A few counts support this clonotype. V is TRBV29-1 and J is TRBJ2-1; 13 bases are shared with TRBD2. The CDR3 sequence is 15 residues long. Germline loops: CDR1 SQVTM, CDR2 ANQGSEA. V gave up 3 bases and J gave up 10 bases; unmatched junction bases: 9. This CDR3 is CSVESGLAGLGEQFF. The CDR3 region has the DNA TGCAGCGTTGAGTCGGGACTAGCGGGACTAGGGGAGCAGTTCTTC.

V is TRBV18 and J is TRBJ2-1; 7 bases line up with TRBD2. This CDR3 has 15 amino acids. Germline CDR1 is KGHSH and CDR2 is LQKENI. With V trimmed by 2 bases and J by 9 bases, 10 bases remained unmatched. This CDR3 reads CASSPTGGSSSEQFF. CDR3 DNA sequence: TGTGCCAGCTCACCAACGGGAGGCAGTTCTTCTGAGCAGTTCTTC.

The chain links TRBV28 to TRBJ2-4, with D perhaps being TRBD1 or TRBD2 (5 bases each). The CDR3 length is 17 residues. V lost 4 bases and J lost 7, with 23 bases in between. Germline-derived CDR1 and CDR2 are MDHEN and SYDVKM. The CDR3 DNA reads TGTGCCAGCAGTTCCATATTAGGGACCCCTTTGGGGAACATTCAGTACTTC. This sequence encodes CASSSILGTPLGNIQYF.

This clonotype was counted only a few times. V is TRBV4-1 and J is TRBJ1-4; D uncertain. Germline values: CDR1 MGHRA, CDR2 YSYEKL. V lost 0 bases, J lost 0 bases, and 14 bases lay in between. The length of the CDR3 is 18 residues. The CDR3 coding sequence is TGCGCCAGCAGCCAAGATCCTGCGGGGTGGGCAACTAATGAAAAACTGTTTTTT. It specifies CASSQDPAGWATNEKLFF.

The chain links TRBV28 to TRBJ2-5; tentative D call: TRBD2 (5 bases). The J call may be incorrect, as the DNA end agrees better with TRBJ2-7. The CDR3 has 15 residues. Germline lookup yields CDR1 MDHEN and CDR2 SYDVKM. CDR3 DNA: TGTGCCAGCAGTTTTAGTCGGAAGCGGAACTACGAGCAGTACTTC. It is translated as CASSFSRKRNYEQYF.